One sample yielded the 10 T cell receptor beta chains listed below, sequenced in a study of ipilimumab plus nivolumab after autologous stem cell transplantation. The protocol was immunoSEQ multiplex PCR, while the TCRdb copy is restricted to in-frame clones and leaves out a portion. Of about 9,800 clones listed, more than 60% are singletons. The material was PBMCs, obtained in a trial of ipilimumab plus nivolumab as post-transplant consolidation. All receptors come from a female donor with multiple myeloma.

In this sample, this clone turned up a few times. The chain joins TRBV16 to TRBJ2-7; the match to TRBD1 covers 8 bases. From germline, CDR1 is KGHSY and CDR2 FQNENV. The CDR3 runs to 15 residues. The V segment lost 0 bases and the J segment 3 bases; nucleotides outside the gene matches: 4. This chain's CDR3 is CASSQSRQGSYEQYF. The DNA for the CDR3 is TGTGCCAGCAGCCAATCAAGACAGGGGAGCTACGAGCAGTACTTC.

The genes are TRBV27 and TRBJ1-5; the D is unclear. With 5 bases removed from V and 3 bases from J, the gap between germline ends came to 20 bases. Germline-derived CDR1 and CDR2 are MNHEY and SMNVEV (reference sequence). The CDR3 totals 17 residues. The CDR3 nucleotides read TGTGCCAGCAGTAGTTTTGGCATTGGAGGGAACAATCAGCCCCAGCATTTT. Translation gives CASSSFGIGGNNQPQHF.

The chain uses TRBV19 and TRBJ1-1; D possibly corresponds to TRBD1 (6 bases). Germline V CDR1 and CDR2: LNHDA, SQIVND (reference sequence). This CDR3 region has 14 residues. The V and J ends lost 9 bases and 4 bases respectively, with 18 bases between them. CDR3 bases: TGTGCCAGCGAAAGGTCAGGGGTGATCACTGAAGCTTTCTTT. This gives the protein CASERSGVITEAFF.

This rearrangement joins TRBV7-2 to TRBJ2-7; D is possibly TRBD1 (5 bases). The germline CDR1 and CDR2 sequences are SGHTA and FQGNSA. Trimming stripped 1 base from V and 3 bases from J, with 7 bases between. The length of the CDR3 is 13 residues. In DNA form, the CDR3 reads TGTGCCAGCAGCTTAGACAGGAACTACGAGCAGTACTTC. It specifies CASSLDRNYEQYF.

By frequency in the sample, this clone is medium-sized. The chain is built from TRBV5-1 and TRBJ1-2; D not certain. V was pared by 5 bases and J by 0 bases, with 8 bases between. The CDR3 runs 13 residues. Germline values: CDR1 SGHRS, CDR2 YFSETQ. CDR3 DNA: TGCGCCAGCAGTTATTTGACTAACTATGGCTACACCTTC. The encoded protein is CASSYLTNYGYTF. Complete variable domain (other parts from reference TRBV5-1 and TRBJ1-2): KAGVTQTPRYLIKTRGQQVTLSCSPISGHRSVSWYQQTPGQGLQFLFEYFSETQRNKGNFPGRFSGRQFSNSRSEMNVSTLELGDSALYLCASSYLTNYGYTFGSGTRLTVV.

The V call is TRBV7-9, the J call TRBJ1-1; D is uncertain. V lost 5 bases to trimming and J lost 5 bases, with 21 bases between them. The CDR3 consists of 16 residues. The germline CDR1 and CDR2 sequences are SEHNR and FQNEAQ (reference sequence). The CDR3, as DNA: TGTGCCAGCAGCCCGATGGTTCAGCCGCAAGGGACTGAAGCTTTCTTT. It is translated as CASSPMVQPQGTEAFF.

The rearrangement links TRBV27 to TRBJ2-7; D may be TRBD1 or TRBD2 (5 bases each). Germline CDR1 is MNHEY and CDR2 is SMNVEV (reference sequence). The CDR3 has 14 residues. The V end was cut by 5 bases, the J end by 0 bases, with 11 bases between. The CDR3 loop reads CASSVPGRSYEQYF. The CDR3 nucleotides are TGTGCCAGCAGTGTCCCGGGACGCTCCTACGAGCAGTACTTC.

The rearrangement links TRBV5-4 to TRBJ1-3; 8 bases align to TRBD1. This CDR3 has 17 residues. The V gene's germline CDR1 is SGHNT and CDR2 YYREEE (reference sequence). The V gene end was trimmed by 0 bases and the J gene end by 4 bases; junction bases not matched to a gene: 9. The CDR3, as DNA: TGTGCCAGCAGCTTGGCGGGCAGGGGGCTATCCGGAAACACCATATATTTT. Its protein product is CASSLAGRGLSGNTIYF. Using reference TRBV5-4 and TRBJ1-3 for the parts outside the CDR3, the full variable domain is ETGVTQSPTHLIKTRGQQVTLRCSSQSGHNTVSWYQQALGQGPQFIFQYYREEENGRGNFPPRFSGLQFPNYSSELNVNALELDDSALYLCASSLAGRGLSGNTIYFGEGSWLTVV.

This chain connects TRBV7-9 to TRBJ2-3; D remains ambiguous. The germline V and J ends were trimmed by 5 bases and 3 bases, with 3 bases remaining between them. Germline-derived CDR1 and CDR2 are SEHNR and FQNEAQ (reference sequence). The CDR3 contains 11 residues. In nucleotides, the CDR3 is TGTGCCAGCAGCGCAACAGATACGCAGTATTTT. It codes for CASSATDTQYF.

The V call is TRBV28, the J call TRBJ1-5, with D perhaps TRBD1 (5 bases). Trimming took off 5 bases at V and 3 bases at J, with 14 bases between the two ends. Germline assignment: CDR1 MDHEN and CDR2 SYDVKM. The CDR3 sequence is 15 residues long. CDR3 nucleotide sequence: TGTGCCAGCAGTCGAGGGACCCTTTTCAATCAGCCCCAGCATTTT. Protein: CASSRGTLFNQPQHF. Based on the CDR3 plus reference TRBV28 and TRBJ1-5, the full variable domain is DVKVTQSSRYLVKRTGEKVFLECVQDMDHENMFWYRQDPGLGLRLIYFSYDVKMKEKGDIPEGYSVSREKKERFSLILESASTNQTSMYLCASSRGTLFNQPQHFGDGTRLSIL.